The next 28 T cell receptor beta chains were all read from a single sample in a study of cytomegalovirus exposure and HLA in healthy donors. This PCR relied on a set of 60 Vbeta primers and 13 Jbeta primers. Assay: immunoSEQ multiplex PCR; the TCRdb copy retains only in-frame clones and omits some. The sample consists of tens of thousands of clones, approximately 79% of them appearing once. The specimen was PBMCs. All receptors derive from a woman between 40 and 50 years old in good health and CMV-seropositive.

CDR3 nucleotides: TGCGCCAGCAGTGAGTTTGGTAGCGTTCGTGAGCAGTTCTTC. This gives the protein CASSEFGSVREQFF. This chain connects TRBV10-2 to TRBJ2-1; tentatively, D is TRBD2 (5 bases). Germline CDR1 WSHSY, CDR2 SAAADI. The CDR3 totals 14 residues. The V gene lost 1 base and the J gene lost 9 bases, with 13 bases spanning the gap.

The V gene is TRBV25-1, the J gene TRBJ2-1; 9 nucleotides agree with TRBD2. The germline gives CDR1 MGHDK, CDR2 SYGVNS. V was pared by 6 bases and J by 8 bases, with 8 bases of the junction left unmatched. The CDR3 totals 14 residues. CDR3 coding DNA: TGTGCCAGCAGAGAGGCGGGGGGGCGATATGAGCAGTTCTTC. Its protein product is CASREAGGRYEQFF.

The rearrangement uses TRBV7-9 and TRBJ2-7; TRBD2 matches 7 bases. With V trimmed by 5 bases and J by 6 bases, 7 bases remained unmatched. The CDR3 runs to 13 residues. Looked up from germline, CDR1 is SEHNR and CDR2 is FQNEAQ (reference sequence). The DNA for the CDR3 is TGTGCCAGCAGCCAGCCTGTAGCGGGCGAGCAGTACTTC. This gives the protein CASSQPVAGEQYF.

The V and J genes are TRBV11-3 and TRBJ2-3; D might be TRBD1 (5 bases). CDR3 size: 15 residues. Germline-derived CDR1 and CDR2 are SGHNT and YENEEA. The germline V and J ends were trimmed by 1 base and 2 bases, with 10 bases remaining between them. The CDR3 is CASSLGGASTDTQYF. The CDR3, as DNA: TGTGCCAGCAGCTTAGGTGGGGCGTCCACAGATACGCAGTATTTT.

The table lists this clone with a few counts. The same CDR3 arises from other DNA sequences in this sample as well. V usage is TRBV20-1 and J usage is TRBJ1-2; D is undetermined. CDR3 length equals 11 residues. The germline V and J ends were trimmed by 3 bases and 3 bases, with 5 bases remaining between them. Per the germline V gene, CDR1 is DFQATT and CDR2 is SNEGSKA (reference sequence). As DNA, the CDR3 is TGCAGTGCTAGTTCGGACTATGGCTACACCTTC. It yields the protein CSASSDYGYTF.

This chain joins TRBV7-9 and TRBJ2-4; D unresolved. This CDR3 spans 12 amino acids. Germline CDR1 reads SEHNR; CDR2 reads FQNEAQ (reference sequence). The ends were cut back, 8 bases at V and 3 bases at J, with 8 bases in the middle. CDR3 nucleotides: TGTGCCAGCGAGGTGAACAAAAACATTCAGTACTTC. It specifies CASEVNKNIQYF. The variable domain in full, completed from reference TRBV7-9 and TRBJ2-4, reads DTGVSQNPRHKITKRGQNVTFRCDPISEHNRLYWYRQTLGQGPEFLTYFQNEAQLEKSRLLSDRFSAERPKGSFSTLEIQRTEQGDSAMYLCASEVNKNIQYFGAGTRLSVL.

The CDR3 region is CASRRTGIGFEYGYTF. The CDR3 DNA reads TGTGCCAGCAGACGGACAGGGATCGGATTTGAATATGGCTACACCTTC. V and J are TRBV27 and TRBJ1-2; 8 nucleotides agree with TRBD1. The CDR3 covers 16 residues. The V and J ends lost 6 bases and 5 bases, in that order; junction bases with no gene match: 14. CDR1 MNHEY and CDR2 SMNVEV come from the germline V gene (reference sequence).

V usage is TRBV2 and J usage is TRBJ1-6; no firm D call. Germline V lookup: CDR1 SNHLY, CDR2 FYNNEI. Trimming stripped 4 bases from V and 8 bases from J, with 18 bases between. This CDR3 is built from 16 residues. The CDR3 protein is CASSAESPTRYSPLHF. CDR3 coding DNA: TGTGCCAGCAGTGCCGAGAGCCCTACGCGTTATTCACCCCTCCACTTT.

The chain couples TRBV6-6 to TRBJ1-5; D remains ambiguous. CDR1 and CDR2 from the germline V gene are MNHNY and SVGAGI (reference sequence). The ends were cut back, 2 bases at V and 4 bases at J, with 9 bases in the middle. The CDR3 spans 14 residues. CDR3: CASSYESQNQPQHF. The CDR3 nucleotides read TGTGCCAGCAGTTACGAGAGCCAAAATCAGCCCCAGCATTTT.

V usage is TRBV18 and J usage is TRBJ2-7; no definite D call. V shed 0 bases and J shed 3 bases, with 12 bases lying between them. Looked up from germline, CDR1 is KGHSH and CDR2 is LQKENI. The CDR3 has 15 residues. The chain's CDR3 is CASSPPINRHYEQYF. In nucleotides, the CDR3 is TGTGCCAGCTCACCACCGATCAACAGACACTACGAGCAGTACTTC.

This clone was detected once. The genes are TRBV27 and TRBJ1-6; D ambiguous. Germline CDR1 MNHEY, CDR2 SMNVEV (reference sequence). This CDR3 is built from 15 residues. V was trimmed by 6 bases and J by 2 bases, leaving 11 bases between them. CDR3: CASSYAGAYNSPLHF. The CDR3 DNA follows: TGTGCCAGCAGCTACGCCGGGGCCTATAATTCACCCCTCCACTTT.

The rearrangement joins TRBV11-2 to TRBJ2-7; 8 positions match TRBD2. The CDR3 spans 15 residues. CDR1 is SGHAT, CDR2 FQNNGV, per germline. Unmatched junction bases numbered 11, after V lost 4 bases and J lost 6 bases. The CDR3 here is CASSSDWTSIGEQYF. CDR3 DNA sequence: TGTGCCAGCAGCTCCGACTGGACTAGCATAGGCGAGCAGTACTTC.

This chain links TRBV5-1 with TRBJ2-5; D is unclear. The CDR3 length is 13 residues. V lost 2 bases to trimming and J lost 3 bases, with 8 bases between them. Germline V gene data show CDR1 as SGHRS and CDR2 as YFSETQ. CDR3 region: CASSFPNEETQYF. The CDR3 region has the DNA TGCGCCAGCAGCTTTCCTAACGAAGAGACCCAGTACTTC.

This sequence joins TRBV2 and TRBJ2-5, with unresolved D. Germline V gene data show CDR1 as SNHLY and CDR2 as FYNNEI. The CDR3 spans 11 residues. The V end lost 4 bases, the J end lost 5 bases, and 5 bases lay between the germline ends. The CDR3 region is CASSGEETQYF. The CDR3 DNA sequence: TGTGCCAGCAGTGGAGAGGAGACCCAGTACTTC.

This chain connects TRBV7-9 to TRBJ1-2; no clear D. CDR3 length: 14 amino acids. V was trimmed by 0 bases and J by 4 bases, leaving 9 bases between them. Looked up from germline, CDR1 is SEHNR and CDR2 is FQNEAQ (reference sequence). In DNA form, the CDR3 reads TGTGCCAGCAGCTTAGCCGCAGGCTTCTATGGCTACACCTTC. Its translation is CASSLAAGFYGYTF. The full variable domain, its missing parts supplied by reference TRBV7-9 and TRBJ1-2, is DTGVSQNPRHKITKRGQNVTFRCDPISEHNRLYWYRQTLGQGPEFLTYFQNEAQLEKSRLLSDRFSAERPKGSFSTLEIQRTEQGDSAMYLCASSLAAGFYGYTFGSGTRLTVV.

The V gene is TRBV7-8, the J gene TRBJ2-1, with unresolved D. The V end was cut by 2 bases, the J end by 7 bases, with 9 bases between. The CDR3 sequence is 13 residues long. Germline loops: CDR1 SGHVS, CDR2 FQNEAQ. CDR3 DNA: TGTGCCAGCAGCTTACTTAGCATGAATGAGCAGTTCTTC. It codes for CASSLLSMNEQFF.

V and J are TRBV7-3 and TRBJ2-1, with D possibly matching TRBD2 (6 bases). Trimming left V 5 bases short and J 4 bases short, with 15 bases between. The CDR3 extends over 15 amino acids. CDR1 and CDR2 (germline): SGHTA, FQGTGA. The CDR3 DNA follows: TGTGCCAGCAGCCCCCAGCCGGGGGAGTACAATGAGCAGTTCTTC. Translating it yields CASSPQPGEYNEQFF.

V usage is TRBV5-1 and J usage is TRBJ1-4; no reliable D call. V gave up 3 bases and J gave up 8 bases, with 11 bases separating them. The CDR3 consists of 13 residues. CDR1 SGHRS and CDR2 YFSETQ come from the germline V gene. CDR3 sequence (DNA): TGCGCCAGCAGCTCAGAGGGATACGAAAAACTGTTTTTT. Translating gives CASSSEGYEKLFF.

The chain employs TRBV18 and TRBJ1-2; D unresolved. The germline CDR1 and CDR2 sequences are KGHSH and LQKENI. The CDR3 contains 13 residues. Trimming pared 3 bases from V and 4 bases from J, leaving 9 bases between. In nucleotides, the CDR3 is TGTGCCAGCTCACCGGCGGGGATCTATGGCTACACCTTC. It specifies CASSPAGIYGYTF.

The chain combines TRBV7-8 with TRBJ1-1; no clear D. This CDR3 has 15 residues. The V gene's germline CDR1 is SGHVS and CDR2 FQNEAQ. Trimming took off 1 base at V and 0 bases at J, with 9 bases between the two ends. CDR3 sequence (DNA): TGTGCCAGCAGCTTAGGGGCCGGCATGAACACTGAAGCTTTCTTT. This encodes CASSLGAGMNTEAFF.

The chain couples TRBV19 to TRBJ2-1, with 10 bases aligning to TRBD2. Per the germline V gene, CDR1 is LNHDA and CDR2 is SQIVND (reference sequence). There are 14 residues in the CDR3. The V and J ends lost 2 bases and 8 bases, in that order; junction bases with no gene match: 3. CDR3 in DNA: TGTGCCAGTAGTATACAGCGGGGGGGCGATGAGCAGTTCTTC. The encoded protein is CASSIQRGGDEQFF.

The rearrangement links TRBV16 to TRBJ1-1; D perhaps matches TRBD1 (5 bases). This CDR3 is built from 14 residues. The germline V gene has CDR1 KGHSY and CDR2 FQNENV. The V gene lost 3 bases and the J gene lost 6 bases, with 14 bases spanning the gap. CDR3 residues: CASSHLMDIPEAFF. DNA for the CDR3: TGTGCCAGCAGCCACCTAATGGACATTCCTGAAGCTTTCTTT.

The CDR3 nucleotides read TGTGCCTGGAGTCCAGGGCTTGGAAACACCATATATTTT. This gives the protein CAWSPGLGNTIYF. The chain uses TRBV30 and TRBJ1-3, with a weak D call TRBD1 (5 bases). With 2 bases removed from V and 3 bases from J, the gap between germline ends came to 8 bases. The CDR3 contains 13 residues. Germline V gene sequence: CDR1 GTSNPN, CDR2 SVGIG (reference sequence).

This clone has only a few counts. The chain uses TRBV7-6 and TRBJ2-3, with D maybe TRBD2 (6 bases). CDR3 size: 13 residues. CDR1 and CDR2 (germline): SGHVS, FNYEAQ. Trimming took 0 bases from V and 5 from J, leaving 6 bases between them. The CDR3 here is CASSLAGLDTQYF. CDR3 in DNA: TGTGCCAGCAGCTTAGCGGGACTAGATACGCAGTATTTT.

The V gene is TRBV6-5, the J gene TRBJ1-6, with 7 bases that match TRBD1. Unmatched junction bases numbered 10, after V lost 6 bases and J lost 8 bases. The CDR3 is 15 amino acids. Germline V gene lookup returns CDR1 MNHEY and CDR2 SVGAGI. CDR3 DNA: TGTGCCAGCAGCCGAGGGGGCGCAGATCATTCACCCCTCCACTTT. The encoded protein is CASSRGGADHSPLHF.

With respect to this clone: A junction end diverges from the germline sequence, so it may reflect a read error. This chain uses TRBV7-8 with TRBJ2-3; 8 bases match TRBD2. This CDR3 contains 16 residues. CDR1 is SGHVS, CDR2 FQNEAQ, per germline. CDR3 residues: CASSLQNGGGTDTQCF. The CDR3 DNA reads as TGTGCCAGCAGCCTACAAAACGGGGGGGGTACAGATACGCAGTGTTTT.

Remarks on this clone: Other DNA sequences of this sample code for an identical CDR3. The chain joins TRBV9 to TRBJ2-5, with D uncertain. The CDR3 runs 13 residues. Trimming cost V 1 base and J 3 bases, with 7 bases left between them. Germline V gene lookup returns CDR1 SGDLS and CDR2 YYNGEE. The CDR3 nucleotides are TGTGCCAGCAGCGTAACGGGTAAAGAGACCCAGTACTTC. It encodes CASSVTGKETQYF. The full variable domain, its missing parts supplied by reference TRBV9 and TRBJ2-5, is DSGVTQTPKHLITATGQRVTLRCSPRSGDLSVYWYQQSLDQGLQFLIQYYNGEERAKGNILERFSAQQFPDLHSELNLSSLELGDSALYFCASSVTGKETQYFGPGTRLLVL.

This clone is labeled medium-sized. CDR3 protein: CASSDSGGGTDTQYF. Written as DNA, the CDR3 is TGTGCCAGCAGTGACTCAGGGGGGGGCACAGATACGCAGTATTTT. V is TRBV6-4 and J is TRBJ2-3, with D possibly being TRBD2 (7 bases). The CDR3 has 15 amino acids. Per the germline V gene, CDR1 is MRHNA and CDR2 is SNTAGT. Trimming cost V 0 bases and J 1 base, with 8 bases left between them.